This T cell receptor (beta chain) was retrieved from a study of beta chain features in type 1 diabetes. About the study: Age, gender and cell yields were alike across patients and healthy donors. Findings and caveats of the study: In every one of the four CD4+ subsets, TCRB CDR3s were moderately but significantly shorter in Type 1 diabetes patients. The question of HLA type influencing TCRB rearrangement was one that remained unresolved here. The study found that naive, central memory and Treg TCRB repertoires appeared more similar in patients than in healthy donors.

Averaging about 116 mL, one heparinised blood draw was given by each donor. Expressed TCRB transcripts were sequenced after all isolated RNA was converted to cDNA. The assay was immunoSEQ multiplex PCR, and TCRdb's table has in-frame clones only and misses some. The sample holds some 370,000 clones, 9.5% to 10% seen once. This clone was picked up a small number of times. Its antigen remains unidentified. The CDR3 runs to 15 residues. CDR1 is LNHDA and CDR2 is SQIVND in the germline V gene (reference sequence). Trimming took off 4 bases at V and 3 bases at J, with 16 bases between the two ends. This TCR derives from a man aged 25-40 years with type 1 diabetes. Sequencing was carried out using central memory CD4+ T cells from blood. The chain uses TRBV19 and TRBJ2-7; a possible D gene is TRBD2 (5 bases). CDR3 bases: TGTGCCAGTAGTAGAAAAGAACGGGAAAACTACGAGCAGTACTTC. It is translated as CASSRKERENYEQYF.